This T cell receptor (beta chain) was identified in a study of T cell repertoires and HLA-DP antigens. The study, taken as a whole, reports: Total CD4+ responders were stimulated by HeLa antigen-presenting cells. Against one allele, clones undetected before culture averaged 36.3%; against the other, around 50%.

The CDR3 consists of 11 residues. V lost 1 base to trimming and J lost 7 bases, with 2 bases between them. Germline values: CDR1 SGHVS, CDR2 FNYEAQ. The primer mix covered 54 TRBV segments and 13 TRBJ segments. Assay used: immunoSEQ multiplex PCR; TCRdb lists only in-frame clones, some missing. The data contain 55,000 to 80,000 clones, about 80% of them seen just once; the ten biggest clones take up about 1.4%. Negative selection yielded untouched CD4+ T cells of average roughly 98% purity. For this clone: What it recognizes is unknown.

This receptor was identified in a man aged 55 to 70 in good health and CMV-seronegative. The chain joins TRBV7-6 to TRBJ2-1; D gene unclear. Sequencing used CD4+ T cells from PBMCs. In nucleotides, the CDR3 is TGTGCCAGCAGCTTAGTAAATGAGCAGTTCTTC. Translated, it gives CASSLVNEQFF. The full variable domain, rest sourced from reference TRBV7-6 and TRBJ2-1, is GAGVSQSPRYKVTKRGQDVALRCDPISGHVSLYWYRQALGQGPEFLTYFNYEAQQDKSGLPNDRFSAERPEGSISTLTIQRTEQRDSAMYRCASSLVNEQFFGPGTRLTVL.